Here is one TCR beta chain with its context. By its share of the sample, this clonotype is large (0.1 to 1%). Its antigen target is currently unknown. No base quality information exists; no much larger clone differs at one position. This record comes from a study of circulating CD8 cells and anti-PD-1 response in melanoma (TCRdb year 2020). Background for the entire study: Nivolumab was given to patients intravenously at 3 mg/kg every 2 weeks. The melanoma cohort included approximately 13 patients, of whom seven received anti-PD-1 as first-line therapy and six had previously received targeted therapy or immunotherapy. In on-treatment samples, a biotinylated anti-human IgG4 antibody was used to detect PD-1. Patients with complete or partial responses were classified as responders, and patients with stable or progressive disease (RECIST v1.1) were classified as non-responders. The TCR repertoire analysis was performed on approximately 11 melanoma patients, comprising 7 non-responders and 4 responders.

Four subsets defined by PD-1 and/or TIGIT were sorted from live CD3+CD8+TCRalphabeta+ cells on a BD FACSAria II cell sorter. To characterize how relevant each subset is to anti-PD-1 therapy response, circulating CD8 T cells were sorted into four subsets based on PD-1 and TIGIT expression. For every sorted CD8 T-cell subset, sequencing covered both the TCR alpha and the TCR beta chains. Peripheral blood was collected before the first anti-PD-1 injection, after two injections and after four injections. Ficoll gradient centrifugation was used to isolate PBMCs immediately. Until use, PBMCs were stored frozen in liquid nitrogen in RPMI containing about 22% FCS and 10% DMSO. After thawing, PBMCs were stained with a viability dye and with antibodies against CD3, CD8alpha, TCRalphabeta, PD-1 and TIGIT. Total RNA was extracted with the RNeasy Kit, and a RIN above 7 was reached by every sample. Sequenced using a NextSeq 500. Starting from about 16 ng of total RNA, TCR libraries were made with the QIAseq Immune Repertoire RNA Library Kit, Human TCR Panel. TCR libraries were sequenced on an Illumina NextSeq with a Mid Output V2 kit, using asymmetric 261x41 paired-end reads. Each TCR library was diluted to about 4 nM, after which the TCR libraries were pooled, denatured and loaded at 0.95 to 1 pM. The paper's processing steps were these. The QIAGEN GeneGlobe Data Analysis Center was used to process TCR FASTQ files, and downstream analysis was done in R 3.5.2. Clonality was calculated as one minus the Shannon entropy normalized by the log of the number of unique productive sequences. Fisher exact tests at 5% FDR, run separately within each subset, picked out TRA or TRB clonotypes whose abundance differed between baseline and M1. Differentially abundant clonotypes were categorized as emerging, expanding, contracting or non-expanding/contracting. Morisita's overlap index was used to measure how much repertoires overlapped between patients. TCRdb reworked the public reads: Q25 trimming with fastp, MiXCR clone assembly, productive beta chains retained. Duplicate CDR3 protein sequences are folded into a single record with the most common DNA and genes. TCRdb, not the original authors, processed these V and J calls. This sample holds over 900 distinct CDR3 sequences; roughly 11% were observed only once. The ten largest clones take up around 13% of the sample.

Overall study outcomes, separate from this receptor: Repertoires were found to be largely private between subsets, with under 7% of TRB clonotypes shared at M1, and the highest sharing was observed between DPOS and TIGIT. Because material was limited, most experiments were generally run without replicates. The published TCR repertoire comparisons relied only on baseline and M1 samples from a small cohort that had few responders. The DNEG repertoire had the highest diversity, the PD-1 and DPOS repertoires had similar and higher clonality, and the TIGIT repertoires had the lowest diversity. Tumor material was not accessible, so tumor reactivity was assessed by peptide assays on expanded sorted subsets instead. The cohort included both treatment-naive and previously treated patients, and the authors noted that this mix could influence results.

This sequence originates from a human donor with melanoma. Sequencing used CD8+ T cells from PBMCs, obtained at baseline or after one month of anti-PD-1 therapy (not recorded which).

Read as DNA, the sequence is TGTGCCAGCAGCGCTTGGGACAGAGATGAAGCTTTCTTT. This yields the protein CASSAWDRDEAFF. The receptor chain draws on TRBV9 and TRBJ1-1; a stretch of 7 junction bases matches TRBD1. Inclusive of the bounding cysteine and phenylalanine, the CDR3 is 13 residues long. Only the CDR3 part of the read is kept: 39 bases, read in frame from the first base. V and J are trimmed by 3 bases and 7 bases, and the gene matches miss 6 bases of the junction. From the germline V gene, CDR1 is SGDLS and CDR2 is YYNGEE.